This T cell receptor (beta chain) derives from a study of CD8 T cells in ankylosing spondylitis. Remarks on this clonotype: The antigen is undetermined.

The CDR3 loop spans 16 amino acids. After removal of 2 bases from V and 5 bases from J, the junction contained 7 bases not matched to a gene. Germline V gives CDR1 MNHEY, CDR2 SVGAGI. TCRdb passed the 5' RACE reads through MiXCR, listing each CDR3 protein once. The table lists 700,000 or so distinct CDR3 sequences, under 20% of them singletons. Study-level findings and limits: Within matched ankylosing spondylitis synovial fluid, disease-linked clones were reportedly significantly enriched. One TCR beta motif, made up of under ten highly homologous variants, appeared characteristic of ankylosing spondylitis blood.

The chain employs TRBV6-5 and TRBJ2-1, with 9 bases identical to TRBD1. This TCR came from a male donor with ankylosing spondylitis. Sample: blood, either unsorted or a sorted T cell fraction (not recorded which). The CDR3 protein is CASSYTGQGAHNEQFF. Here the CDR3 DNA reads TGTGCCAGCAGTTACACGGGACAGGGTGCCCACAATGAGCAGTTCTTC.